This T cell receptor beta chain stems from a study of cytomegalovirus exposure and HLA in healthy donors. Across the study: Early released data had about 85 million unique TCRs, all coming from HLA-typed donors. Study findings and constraints: A list of 150 or so TCR beta chains associated with cytomegalovirus was given. Later analysis identified 16,951 TCR beta sequences associated with HLA alleles, using a false discovery rate threshold of 0.05. Several of the most significant clusters appeared linked to common viral pathogens, based on a later analysis.

V was clipped by 1 base and J by 2 bases, with 15 bases between them. This CDR3 has 16 amino acids. From germline, CDR1 is LGHNA and CDR2 YNFKEQ. A single count supports this clone. The target antigen is unknown. Primers: 60 Vbeta forward and 13 Jbeta reverse. The table came from immunoSEQ multiplex PCR; TCRdb's copy has only in-frame clones and leaves some out. The table shows 170,000 or so clones, with 75% to 90% occurring only once. The source material was PBMCs. This receptor was taken from a boy between 10 and 17 years old in good health and CMV-seronegative. The chain combines TRBV4-2 with TRBJ2-7, with D possibly being TRBD2 (6 bases). The CDR3 region is CASSQGGVSITYEQYF. CDR3 nucleotides: TGTGCCAGCAGCCAAGGGGGGGTGTCGATTACCTACGAGCAGTACTTC.